This TCR beta chain was sequenced for a study of T cells in Graves' hyperthyroidism and ophthalmopathy. Study as a whole: Blood was drawn when the patient was first diagnosed and still untreated. Notes on the study in general: Among thyroid clonotypes expanded above 0.001, most also appeared in blood.

It was uncontrolled infection, other autoimmune disease, pregnancy or lactation that excluded patients. CDR3 size: 17 residues. Germline CDR1 SEHNR, CDR2 FQNEAQ (reference sequence). The V and J ends lost 7 bases and 3 bases, in that order; junction bases with no gene match: 18. Authors of the study amplified TCR beta CDR3 regions from RNA transcripts. In the first-round RT-PCR of the TCR CDR3, the HTBI primer set was used. TCRdb reanalysed the multiplex PCR reads using MiXCR and keeps one entry per CDR3 protein. The sample carries hundreds of thousands of distinct CDR3 sequences, roughly 15% recorded once. This clonotype was recorded at least ten times. No antigen is known for it.

Input material: blood. The gene calls are TRBV7-9 and TRBJ2-7, with TRBD1 matching 7 bases. The clonotype was recovered from a man between 18 and 35 years old with Graves' ophthalmopathy. The CDR3: CASNRGTAGIGDYEQYF. The CDR3 nucleotides read TGTGCCAGCAACAGAGGGACAGCCGGGATCGGAGACTACGAGCAGTACTTC.